The 8 T cell receptor beta chains given below trace back to one sample, sequenced in a study of blood T cell repertoires in COVID-19. TCRdb keeps only in-frame clones here, not all; method: immunoSEQ multiplex PCR. The sample has roughly 340,000 clones, 90% to 95% seen once. Material for sequencing was peripheral blood. These receptors were obtained from a woman aged 18-35 years who had recovered from COVID-19.

The rearrangement links TRBV12-5 to TRBJ2-2; TRBD2 aligns across 12 bases. From germline, CDR1 is LGHNT and CDR2 FRNRAP. The CDR3 is 17 amino acids. The junction had 5 bases not matched to a gene; V was cut back by 3 bases and J by 3 bases. In DNA, the CDR3 is TGTGCTAGTGGTTTACTCCGGACTAGCGGGGACACCGGGGAGCTGTTTTTT. Its protein is CASGLLRTSGDTGELFF.

This clone occurred once. V usage is TRBV28 and J usage is TRBJ1-1, with 11 positions matching TRBD1. Germline V lookup: CDR1 MDHEN, CDR2 SYDVKM. J gave up 3 bases and V 10 bases, and 10 bases lay outside the gene matches. This CDR3 has 15 amino acids. The CDR3 nucleotides read TGTGCCACCACGGACAGGGGGCGGCAGGACACTGAAGCTTTCTTT. The encoded protein is CATTDRGRQDTEAFF.

This sequence joins TRBV19 and TRBJ1-5; D possibly corresponds to TRBD1 (6 bases). The germline V gene encodes CDR1 LNHDA and CDR2 SQIVND (reference sequence). The CDR3 covers 14 residues. The ends were cut back, 3 bases at V and 3 bases at J, with 9 bases in the middle. CDR3 coding DNA: TGTGCCAGTAGTATGAGGGGGAACAATCAGCCCCAGCATTTT. This gives the protein CASSMRGNNQPQHF.

This chain joins TRBV6-4 and TRBJ1-2; D is unresolved. From germline, CDR1 is MRHNA and CDR2 SNTAGT. With 6 bases removed from V and 0 bases from J, the gap between germline ends came to 8 bases. The CDR3 sequence is 13 residues long. CDR3 coding DNA: TGTGCCAGCAGACTCGGGGCTAACTATGGCTACACCTTC. It yields the protein CASRLGANYGYTF.

V and J are TRBV4-3 and TRBJ2-1; 12 positions match TRBD2. The CDR3 totals 18 residues. Germline CDR1 and CDR2: LGHNA and YSLEER. The trim removed 0 bases at V and 1 base at J, leaving 4 bases unmatched. The CDR3 reads CASSQDRTSGASYNEQFF. CDR3 in DNA: TGCGCCAGCAGCCAAGATCGGACTAGCGGGGCTTCCTACAATGAGCAGTTCTTC.

This sequence joins TRBV12-3 or TRBV12-4 and TRBJ2-1, with TRBD2 as a possible D gene (5 bases). CDR3 length equals 11 residues. Trimming stripped 2 bases from V and 10 bases from J, with 6 bases between. The CDR3 sequence is CASSLRGEQFF. DNA of the CDR3: TGTGCCAGCAGTTTACGCGGGGAGCAGTTCTTC.

The genes are TRBV27 and TRBJ2-1, with TRBD1 as a possible D gene (6 bases). The CDR3 spans 16 residues. V shed 2 bases and J shed 3 bases, with 14 bases lying between them. Looked up from germline, CDR1 is MNHEY and CDR2 is SMNVEV (reference sequence). The CDR3 sequence is CASSLARGSDYNEQFF. In nucleotides, the CDR3 is TGTGCCAGCAGTTTAGCGAGGGGGAGTGACTACAATGAGCAGTTCTTC.

The J gene is TRBJ1-2, the V gene TRBV11-2; TRBD1 aligns across 7 bases. Germline-derived CDR1 and CDR2 are SGHAT and FQNNGV. The CDR3 is made up of 16 amino acids. V shed 0 bases and J 4 bases; nucleotides not matched to a gene: 8. As DNA, the CDR3 is TGTGCCAGCAGCTTAGAGACCCGACAGGGTGGCTATGGCTACACCTTC. This translates into CASSLETRQGGYGYTF.